This TCR beta chain was captured by sequencing in a study of T cell responses to AZD1222 COVID-19 vaccine. Comments on this clone: The antigen remains unidentified.

Clones were sequenced by immunoSEQ multiplex PCR, and TCRdb holds only the in-frame ones, with some missing. This sample has about 150,000 clones, with approximately 91% found just once. The V end lost 0 bases, the J end lost 8 bases, and 17 bases lay between the germline ends. The CDR3 is made up of 15 amino acids. Germline assignment: CDR1 LGHNA and CDR2 YNFKEQ. The study, taken as a whole, reports: Females outnumbered males among donors, who were mostly white British; clonal diversity was possibly underestimated.

The sample was peripheral blood, taken 28 days after the second AZD1222 dose. This clonotype was sampled from an adult who received the AZD1222 COVID-19 vaccine. The J gene is TRBJ2-7, the V gene TRBV4-2, with a tentative D call TRBD2 (6 bases). Here the CDR3 reads CASSQDGGLPSKQYF. The CDR3 DNA reads as TGTGCCAGCAGCCAAGACGGGGGACTGCCCAGTAAGCAGTACTTC.